The 25 T cell receptor beta chains given below trace back to one sample, sequenced in a study of blood T cell repertoires in COVID-19. This table comes from immunoSEQ multiplex PCR, and its TCRdb copy is limited to in-frame clones, with some not included. The sample comprises 200,000 or so clones, 83% of which are singletons, and 4.5% to 5% rests with the top ten. Sequencing was done on a sample of PBMCs or T cells enriched from blood (not recorded which). The receptors shown here come from a woman between 45 and 65 years old who had been exposed to COVID-19.

This clone has a handful of counts. This chain links TRBV12-3 or TRBV12-4 with TRBJ2-7, with D perhaps matching TRBD1 (6 bases). The CDR3 loop spans 13 amino acids. Between the trimmed V and J ends, which lost 6 bases and 6 bases, there was a span of 15 bases. The DNA for the CDR3 is TGTGCCAGCAGCTTTTACAGGGAAACCGAGCAGTACTTC. Its protein is CASSFYRETEQYF.

The rearrangement uses TRBV27 and TRBJ1-1; D might be TRBD1 (5 bases). The V and J ends lost 7 bases and 8 bases respectively, with 26 bases between them. Germline values: CDR1 MNHEY, CDR2 SMNVEV (reference sequence). The CDR3 is 16 amino acids. DNA of the CDR3: TGTGCCAGCATCTCTCTTGTCGGGATCGGGGGGAGAGAAGCTTTCTTT. This sequence encodes CASISLVGIGGREAFF.

This clone is a singleton in its sample. Here the CDR3 DNA reads TGTGCCAGCAGTCTCTCTAACGGCTACACCTTC. Translation gives CASSLSNGYTF. The chain is built from TRBV12-3 or TRBV12-4 and TRBJ1-2; no clear D gene. V lost 5 bases and J 8 bases, leaving 9 bases between the germline ends. This CDR3 is built from 11 residues.

The chain combines TRBV9 with TRBJ2-7; TRBD1 matches at 8 bases. The CDR3 consists of 14 residues. V shed 3 bases and J 2 bases; nucleotides not matched to a gene: 4. CDR1 is SGDLS and CDR2 is YYNGEE in the germline V gene. CDR3 residues: CASSAQGGPYEQYF. CDR3 DNA: TGTGCCAGCAGCGCACAGGGGGGCCCCTACGAGCAGTACTTC. The complete variable domain, with remaining parts taken from reference TRBV9 and TRBJ2-7, reads DSGVTQTPKHLITATGQRVTLRCSPRSGDLSVYWYQQSLDQGLQFLIQYYNGEERAKGNILERFSAQQFPDLHSELNLSSLELGDSALYFCASSAQGGPYEQYFGPGTRLTVT.

The rearrangement uses TRBV11-2 and TRBJ2-7, with 9 bases fitting TRBD1. CDR1 and CDR2 from the germline V gene are SGHAT and FQNNGV. V lost 4 bases to trimming and J lost 3 bases; unmatched junction nucleotides: 4. The CDR3 contains 14 residues. The CDR3 nucleotides are TGTGCCAGCAGCTCGGGACAGGGCTACTACGAGCAGTACTTC. This gives the protein CASSSGQGYYEQYF.

This chain links TRBV20-1 with TRBJ1-1; D possibly corresponds to TRBD1 (5 bases). V lost 3 bases, J lost 11 bases, and 10 bases lay in between. CDR1 is DFQATT and CDR2 is SNEGSKA in the germline V gene (reference sequence). The CDR3 totals 10 residues. DNA of the CDR3: TGCAGTGCTAGTAGGACACAGGCTTTCTTT. Translating it yields CSASRTQAFF.

This clone appeared a few times. The chain recombines TRBV30 with TRBJ1-1; D is ambiguous. Per the germline V gene, CDR1 is GTSNPN and CDR2 is SVGIG (reference sequence). V lost 3 bases to trimming and J lost 1 base, with 9 bases between them. The CDR3 length is 13 residues. The CDR3 region has the DNA TGTGCCTGGAGACAGTTTAGGAACACTGAAGCTTTCTTT. Translation: CAWRQFRNTEAFF.

The V and J genes are TRBV7-2 and TRBJ2-7, with no clear D. The V end lost 1 base, the J end lost 3 bases, and 19 bases lay between the germline ends. Germline assignment: CDR1 SGHTA and CDR2 FQGNSA. The CDR3 spans 17 residues. This CDR3 reads CASSLGRYRLDGYEQYF. Written as DNA, the CDR3 is TGTGCCAGCAGCTTAGGACGTTACCGCCTAGACGGCTACGAGCAGTACTTC. The full variable domain, its missing parts supplied by reference TRBV7-2 and TRBJ2-7, is GAGVSQSPSNKVTEKGKDVELRCDPISGHTALYWYRQSLGQGLEFLIYFQGNSAPDKSGLPSDRFSAERTGGSVSTLTIQRTQQEDSAVYLCASSLGRYRLDGYEQYFGPGTRLTVT.

V and J are TRBV6-5 and TRBJ2-7, with TRBD2 matching over 12 bases. The V gene's germline CDR1 is MNHEY and CDR2 SVGAGI. V gave up 5 bases and J gave up 2 bases; unmatched junction bases: 4. The CDR3 loop spans 15 amino acids. The CDR3 sequence is CASSPLAGGPYEQYF. The CDR3 bases are TGTGCCAGCAGTCCCCTAGCGGGGGGGCCCTACGAGCAGTACTTC.

This clone was observed once. The chain recombines TRBV19 with TRBJ2-2; D call uncertain. This CDR3 has 17 amino acids. The V end was cut by 7 bases, the J end by 8 bases, with 26 bases between. The germline gives CDR1 LNHDA, CDR2 SQIVND (reference sequence). The CDR3 loop reads CASTTTSTRVSGGELFF. The CDR3 nucleotides are TGTGCCAGTACTACGACCTCGACCCGGGTATCCGGTGGGGAGCTGTTTTTT.

The CDR3 sequence: CASSLVQGIANTIYF. The CDR3 DNA sequence: TGTGCCAGCAGCTTGGTTCAGGGTATAGCAAACACCATATATTTT. The chain links TRBV7-2 to TRBJ1-3, with TRBD1 as a possible D gene (5 bases). Germline CDR1 SGHTA, CDR2 FQGNSA. V lost 3 bases to trimming and J lost 6 bases, with 15 bases between them. The CDR3 totals 15 residues.

The chain couples TRBV10-3 to TRBJ2-3; the match to TRBD2 covers 10 bases. Trimming at V came to 6 bases and at J to 2 bases, leaving 5 bases not matched to a gene. The length of the CDR3 is 15 residues. Germline CDR1 and CDR2: ENHRY and SYGVKD. This chain's CDR3 is CAISPSGGNTDTQYF. The DNA of the CDR3 is TGTGCCATCAGCCCTAGCGGGGGAAACACAGATACGCAGTATTTT.

V usage is TRBV4-1 and J usage is TRBJ2-2; D is undetermined. The germline gives CDR1 MGHRA, CDR2 YSYEKL. The germline V and J ends were trimmed by 4 bases and 6 bases, with 12 bases remaining between them. This CDR3 spans 14 amino acids. The CDR3 DNA sequence: TGCGCCAGCAGCCCCCCTTTTCTAGCCGGGGAGCTGTTTTTT. Its protein product is CASSPPFLAGELFF.

J is TRBJ2-3 and V is TRBV4-1; D possibly corresponds to TRBD2 (5 bases). The V end lost 0 bases, the J end lost 1 base, and 8 bases lay between the germline ends. The CDR3 loop spans 15 amino acids. Germline V lookup: CDR1 MGHRA, CDR2 YSYEKL. CDR3 DNA: TGCGCCAGCAGCCAAGATCCTAGCCGCACAGATACGCAGTATTTT. This codes for CASSQDPSRTDTQYF.

This clone was observed once. The chain carries TRBV21-1 and TRBJ1-2. TRBV21-1 is labeled a pseudogene. This CDR3 is built from 16 residues. The DNA of the CDR3 is TGTGCCAGCAGCCATGGGGAGGAAGAGTGGAACTATGGCTACACCTTC. Its protein product is CASSHGEEEWNYGYTF.

The genes are TRBV18 and TRBJ2-1; 9 positions match TRBD2. The CDR3 is 14 amino acids. Germline trimming cut 4 bases from V and 10 bases from J; bases unmatched to any gene: 8. Germline V gene lookup returns CDR1 KGHSH and CDR2 LQKENI. The CDR3 loop reads CASSRASGDIEQFF. The DNA of the CDR3 is TGTGCCAGCTCACGGGCTAGCGGGGATATCGAGCAGTTCTTC.

V gene TRBV15 combines with J gene TRBJ2-1; tentatively, D is TRBD1 (5 bases). The CDR3 extends over 17 amino acids. The germline V gene encodes CDR1 LNHNV and CDR2 YYDKDF (reference sequence). V was pared by 0 bases and J by 4 bases, with 16 bases between. CDR3 region: CATSRDLGAHTYNEQFF. In nucleotides, the CDR3 is TGTGCCACCAGCAGAGATCTAGGGGCCCATACGTACAATGAGCAGTTCTTC.

The rearrangement links TRBV20-1 to TRBJ1-1; D is unresolved. Germline V gives CDR1 DFQATT, CDR2 SNEGSKA (reference sequence). The CDR3 totals 14 residues. The V end lost 3 bases, the J end lost 6 bases, and 17 bases lay between the germline ends. The CDR3 DNA reads TGCAGTGCTAGTGCCGAGCGGGTCAAAGCTGAAGCTTTCTTT. Translated, it gives CSASAERVKAEAFF.

The rearrangement joins TRBV5-1 to TRBJ2-2; the D gene is possibly TRBD2 (5 bases). The V gene lost 5 bases and the J gene lost 6 bases, with 14 bases spanning the gap. This CDR3 spans 14 amino acids. Germline CDR1 and CDR2: SGHRS and YFSETQ. Written as DNA, the CDR3 is TGCGCCAGCAGTTATGGAATCGGGGCCGGGGAGCTGTTTTTT. It is translated as CASSYGIGAGELFF. The full variable domain, completed using reference TRBV5-1 and TRBJ2-2, is KAGVTQTPRYLIKTRGQQVTLSCSPISGHRSVSWYQQTPGQGLQFLFEYFSETQRNKGNFPGRFSGRQFSNSRSEMNVSTLELGDSALYLCASSYGIGAGELFFGEGSRLTVL.

This clone has more than one count but fewer than ten. The V call is TRBV14, the J call TRBJ2-3; D perhaps matches TRBD1 (7 bases). Per the germline V gene, CDR1 is SGHDN and CDR2 is FVKESK. With 1 base removed from V and 7 bases from J, the gap between germline ends came to 12 bases. CDR3 length equals 14 residues. The DNA of the CDR3 is TGTGCCAGCAGCCAAGCAGGGGGGAGGAATACGCAGTATTTT. Its protein is CASSQAGGRNTQYF.

The table lists this clone with a count of one. The chain employs TRBV6-5 and TRBJ1-4, with D perhaps TRBD1 (6 bases). Trimming took 5 bases from V and 7 from J, leaving 17 bases between them. Germline CDR1 and CDR2: MNHEY and SVGAGI. The CDR3 runs 15 residues. CDR3 region: CASSQRGGGSEKLFF. CDR3 nucleotide sequence: TGTGCCAGCAGTCAGAGGGGGGGTGGAAGTGAAAAACTGTTTTTT.

The chain employs TRBV6-2 or TRBV6-3 and TRBJ2-7, with D tentatively TRBD2 (6 bases). This CDR3 contains 15 residues. CDR1 and CDR2 from the germline V gene are MNHEY and SVGEGT. The ends were cut back, 6 bases at V and 5 bases at J, with 20 bases in the middle. The DNA for the CDR3 is TGTGCCAGCAGACCTTCGGGGGTCCAAGGAGACGAGCAGTACTTC. This encodes CASRPSGVQGDEQYF.

The J gene is TRBJ1-6, the V gene TRBV6-6; 9 bases align to TRBD1. J lost 10 bases, V lost 6 bases, and 10 bases had no gene match. The CDR3 runs to 15 residues. Per the germline V gene, CDR1 is MNHNY and CDR2 is SVGAGI (reference sequence). The CDR3 spells CASRPPGQGISPLHF. In DNA form, the CDR3 reads TGTGCCAGCAGGCCCCCGGGACAGGGAATATCACCCCTCCACTTT.

This clone was found once. V is TRBV6-6 and J is TRBJ1-2; D may be TRBD1 (5 bases). Germline V CDR1 and CDR2: MNHNY, SVGAGI (reference sequence). V shed 2 bases and J shed 3 bases, with 10 bases lying between them. The CDR3 runs to 14 residues. CDR3 protein: CASSYSLTDYGYTF. In nucleotides, the CDR3 is TGTGCCAGCAGTTACAGCCTGACAGACTATGGCTACACCTTC.

V is TRBV5-1 and J is TRBJ2-2, with a possible D match to TRBD2 (6 bases). Germline V gives CDR1 SGHRS, CDR2 YFSETQ. The CDR3 consists of 15 residues. V shed 3 bases and J shed 0 bases, with 9 bases lying between them. For the CDR3, the DNA is TGCGCCAGCAGCTGGGGAGGAGCGAACACCGGGGAGCTGTTTTTT. The encoded protein is CASSWGGANTGELFF.